Shown below are 14 T cell receptor beta chains from a single sample sequenced in a study of T cells after posttransplantation cyclophosphamide (dated by TCRdb to the mid-2010s). Preparation of the library involved the immunoSEQ multiplex PCR assay. TCRdb holds this immuneACCESS table with in-frame rearrangements only. Some clones are missing; in checked studies, unresolved V genes explain under half, and the rest has no known cause. The sample table contains about 19,000 clones; only one count was recorded for around 68% of them. 25% to 35% of the sample is taken by the ten largest. The sample's treatment or condition, from its label and the paper: high-dose cyclophosphamide on days +3 and +4 as single-agent GVHD prophylaxis. Patients in the PTCy group got busulfan and fludarabine conditioning, a marrow graft from a related or unrelated donor, and cyclophosphamide on days +3 and +4. Sample: PBMCs, taken after an allogeneic stem cell transplant with post-transplant cyclophosphamide. The receptor source for this set is a male patient aged 30 to 39 who received an allogeneic stem cell transplant from a related donor, was CMV-positive, and had acute GVHD only. Donor T cells from the graft may be present among the T cells after a transplant.

This clone was found once. The gene calls are TRBV28 and TRBJ2-5; TRBD1 might be the D (5 bases). CDR3 size: 14 residues. CDR1 and CDR2 from the germline V gene are MDHEN and SYDVKM. Trimming shortened V by 3 bases and J by 5 bases, and 13 bases separated the two germline ends. Here the CDR3 DNA reads TGTGCCAGCAGTTTGGTGCAGGGCAGGGAGACCCAGTACTTC. Translating gives CASSLVQGRETQYF.

In this sample, this clone turned up a few times. This sequence joins TRBV5-1 and TRBJ2-7; tentative D call: TRBD2 (6 bases). Germline-derived CDR1 and CDR2 are SGHRS and YFSETQ. V gave up 0 bases and J gave up 7 bases, with 11 bases separating them. This CDR3 spans 13 amino acids. DNA for the CDR3: TGCGCCAGCAGCTTGGCCTCAGGGAGGGAGCAGTACTTC. Residues: CASSLASGREQYF.

J is TRBJ2-2 and V is TRBV7-2; the match to TRBD1 covers 9 bases. This CDR3 is built from 15 residues. The ends lost 4 bases at V and 7 bases at J; junction bases unmatched: 7. Germline CDR1 and CDR2: SGHTA and FQGNSA. CDR3 region: CASSSQDRGVGELFF. The CDR3 nucleotides are TGTGCCAGCAGCTCCCAGGACAGGGGAGTCGGGGAGCTGTTTTTT.

This chain links TRBV6-1 with TRBJ2-2, with 10 positions matching TRBD1. With 10 bases clipped from V and 3 bases from J, the junction kept 2 bases outside the gene matches. This CDR3 is 13 amino acids long. Germline values: CDR1 MNHNS, CDR2 SASEGT. The CDR3 is CATDRGDTGELFF. The CDR3 region has the DNA TGTGCCACGGACAGGGGGGACACCGGGGAGCTGTTTTTT.

The chain uses TRBV28 and TRBJ2-2; TRBD2 agrees at 10 bases. With 8 bases clipped from V and 1 base from J, the junction kept 10 bases outside the gene matches. CDR3 length equals 17 residues. Germline CDR1 and CDR2: MDHEN and SYDVKM. The DNA for the CDR3 is TGTGCCAGCCTGGGTAGCGGGGGGTCTGGGAACACCGGGGAGCTGTTTTTT. Protein sequence: CASLGSGGSGNTGELFF.

The genes are TRBV29-1 and TRBJ2-3; 9 bases line up with TRBD1. After removal of 8 bases from V and 3 bases from J, the junction contained 12 bases not matched to a gene. This CDR3 has 15 residues. In germline, CDR1 is SQVTM, CDR2 ANQGSEA. CDR3 nucleotides: TGCAGCTCCAAGGGGACAGGGACCGGGACAGATACGCAGTATTTT. Protein sequence: CSSKGTGTGTDTQYF.

For this clone: One end of the junction varies from germline; a read error may be responsible. The rearrangement links TRBV6-5 to TRBJ1-2; 8 bases match TRBD1. Looked up from germline, CDR1 is MNHEY and CDR2 is SVGAGI. The CDR3 covers 15 residues. The CDR3 here is CASSYDQGAKYGYTF. The CDR3 DNA follows: TGTGCCAGCAGTTACGATCAGGGGGCTAAATATGGCTACACCTTC.

This rearrangement joins TRBV5-8 to TRBJ2-2; D is perhaps TRBD2 (5 bases). The length of the CDR3 is 14 residues. Trimming cost V 4 bases and J 5 bases, with 12 bases left between them. Per germline, CDR1 SGHTS and CDR2 YDEGEE. The CDR3 DNA is TGTGCCAGCAGCCTAGGGAAGCGGACCGGGGAGCTGTTTTTT. Translated, it gives CASSLGKRTGELFF.

The genes are TRBV6-1 and TRBJ1-3, with TRBD1 identical over 7 bases. After removal of 1 base from V and 4 bases from J, the junction contained 4 bases not matched to a gene. Germline lookup yields CDR1 MNHNS and CDR2 SASEGT. The CDR3 runs to 15 residues. The CDR3 DNA follows: TGTGCCAGCAGTGAAGGACAGGGAGGCGGAAACACCATATATTTT. It specifies CASSEGQGGGNTIYF.

This clone was observed a handful of times. The genes are TRBV7-8 and TRBJ2-1, with 8 bases fitting TRBD2. The germline gives CDR1 SGHVS, CDR2 FQNEAQ. After removal of 7 bases from V and 5 bases from J, the junction contained 10 bases not matched to a gene. The CDR3 sequence is 15 residues long. CDR3 sequence: CASNPGGAHDNEQFF. CDR3 DNA: TGTGCCAGCAACCCCGGGGGGGCCCACGACAATGAGCAGTTCTTC.

The J gene is TRBJ1-1, the V gene TRBV6-1; the D is unclear. The CDR3 spans 13 residues. The ends were cut back, 2 bases at V and 5 bases at J, with 9 bases in the middle. Germline CDR1 and CDR2: MNHNS and SASEGT. The CDR3 region has the DNA TGTGCCAGCAGTGAAAATGGGCAAACTGAAGCTTTCTTT. Protein: CASSENGQTEAFF.

This chain joins TRBV5-1 and TRBJ2-2; no clear D gene. The CDR3 contains 14 residues. From germline, CDR1 is SGHRS and CDR2 YFSETQ. V lost 5 bases, J lost 3 bases, and 11 bases lay in between. As DNA, the CDR3 is TGCGCCAGCAGGGTTAGACAAGACACCGGGGAGCTGTTTTTT. Protein: CASRVRQDTGELFF. The whole variable domain, remainder taken from reference TRBV5-1 and TRBJ2-2, is KAGVTQTPRYLIKTRGQQVTLSCSPISGHRSVSWYQQTPGQGLQFLFEYFSETQRNKGNFPGRFSGRQFSNSRSEMNVSTLELGDSALYLCASRVRQDTGELFFGEGSRLTVL.

This rearrangement joins TRBV9 to TRBJ1-3; possible D gene TRBD1, 6 bases. Germline V gene data show CDR1 as SGDLS and CDR2 as YYNGEE. The V and J ends lost 4 bases and 3 bases respectively, with 11 bases between them. This CDR3 has 14 amino acids. The CDR3 spells CASSPTGIGNTIYF. The CDR3 region has the DNA TGTGCCAGCAGCCCCACAGGGATTGGAAACACCATATATTTT.

The gene calls are TRBV5-6 and TRBJ2-5; the match to TRBD2 covers 10 bases. The germline V gene encodes CDR1 SGHDT and CDR2 YYEEEE. The CDR3 is 16 amino acids. With V trimmed by 0 bases and J by 5 bases, 7 bases remained unmatched. CDR3 coding DNA: TGTGCCAGCAGCTTGGGAAGCGGGGGGGCCTTTGAGACCCAGTACTTC. Protein product: CASSLGSGGAFETQYF.